The 5 T cell receptor beta chains listed next were all sequenced from one sample in a study of response to subunit inactivated influenza vaccine. MiXCR was run by TCRdb on the RT-PCR reads, yielding one entry per CDR3 protein. Altogether roughly 190,000 distinct CDR3 sequences are present, more than 10% being singletons, with the ten largest covering around 32%. These records were also assigned to another study, of T cells expressing NK-cell markers. Per that study: Making the TCR beta cDNA relied on 5'RACE template switching with UMIs.

The sequences come from CD8+ T cells sorted from PBMCs, collected roughly 12 days after vaccination. The receptors here all came from a man aged 50 to 59 who received an inactivated influenza vaccine.

The V gene is TRBV3-1, the J gene TRBJ1-1, with D possibly matching TRBD1 (6 bases). This CDR3 has 15 residues. V lost 1 base and J 4 bases, leaving 13 bases between the germline ends. Germline V lookup: CDR1 LGHDT, CDR2 YNNKEL (reference sequence). The DNA for the CDR3 is TGTGCCAGCAGCCAAGCTGGCAGGGGACCCACTGAAGCTTTCTTT. As protein: CASSQAGRGPTEAFF.

This chain uses TRBV9 with TRBJ2-4; D is perhaps TRBD2 (6 bases). This CDR3 spans 14 amino acids. Trimming left V 3 bases short and J 10 bases short, with 17 bases between. Germline V lookup: CDR1 SGDLS, CDR2 YYNGEE. The CDR3 protein is CASSATPGLGIQYF. In nucleotides, the CDR3 is TGTGCCAGCAGCGCGACACCGGGACTCGGGATTCAGTACTTC.

A few counts support this clonotype. The chain is built from TRBV7-2 and TRBJ2-1; 12 bases are a match to TRBD2. This CDR3 is 17 amino acids long. J lost 8 bases, V lost 1 base, and 9 bases had no gene match. Germline-derived CDR1 and CDR2 are SGHTA and FQGNSA. In DNA form, the CDR3 reads TGTGCCAGCAGCTTAGTCACTAGCGGGAGGAGCTGGGATGAGCAGTTCTTC. This encodes CASSLVTSGRSWDEQFF. Together with reference TRBV7-2 and TRBJ2-1, the CDR3 gives the full variable domain: GAGVSQSPSNKVTEKGKDVELRCDPISGHTALYWYRQSLGQGLEFLIYFQGNSAPDKSGLPSDRFSAERTGGSVSTLTIQRTQQEDSAVYLCASSLVTSGRSWDEQFFGPGTRLTVL.

There are many counts of this clonotype. At one end, the junction sequence differs from germline, possibly due to a read error. V usage is TRBV29-1 and J usage is TRBJ2-7; TRBD1 matches 7 bases. There are 14 residues in the CDR3. Germline V gives CDR1 SQVTM, CDR2 ANQGSEA. The CDR3 reads CSVEDRVSSYEQYF. In nucleotides, the CDR3 is TGCAGCGTCGAAGACAGGGTGAGCTCCTACGAGCAGTACTTC.

The chain carries TRBV7-9 and TRBJ2-7; 7 nucleotides align to TRBD1. This CDR3 has 13 amino acids. V gave up 7 bases and J gave up 7 bases; unmatched junction bases: 10. Germline-derived CDR1 and CDR2 are SEHNR and FQNEAQ (reference sequence). The CDR3 protein is CASTTGAVGEQYF. CDR3 sequence (DNA): TGTGCCAGCACAACAGGGGCCGTAGGAGAGCAGTACTTC. Full variable domain (rest looked up from reference TRBV7-9 and TRBJ2-7): DTGVSQNPRHKITKRGQNVTFRCDPISEHNRLYWYRQTLGQGPEFLTYFQNEAQLEKSRLLSDRFSAERPKGSFSTLEIQRTEQGDSAMYLCASTTGAVGEQYFGPGTRLTVT.